These 14 T cell receptor beta chains originate from one sample sequenced in a study of cytomegalovirus exposure and HLA in healthy donors (dated by TCRdb to 2016 to 2017). The library was generated by the immunoSEQ multiplex PCR assay. A mixture of 60 forward primers for TCR Vbeta segments and 13 reverse primers for TCR Jbeta segments was used in the multiplex PCR. The table comes from immuneACCESS by way of TCRdb, which keeps in-frame sequences with V and J called. Part of the clones is missing from these tables; in studies checked, under half for an unresolved V gene and the rest for unknown reasons. This sample's table carries 150,000 or so clones. Clones ranked in the top ten supply around 2.2% of the sample. The sequencing sample was made of PBMCs. The receptors were sampled from a woman in her late teens or twenties in good health and CMV-seronegative.

J is TRBJ2-1 and V is TRBV14; D may be TRBD2 (6 bases). CDR1 SGHDN and CDR2 FVKESK come from the germline V gene. Trimming pared 1 base from V and 3 bases from J, leaving 10 bases between. The CDR3 covers 15 residues. DNA of the CDR3: TGTGCCAGCAGCCAAGTAGGGACTTTCTACAATGAGCAGTTCTTC. Translation gives CASSQVGTFYNEQFF.

The chain joins TRBV7-2 to TRBJ2-1; tentative D call: TRBD2 (6 bases). V gave up 5 bases and J gave up 9 bases, with 20 bases separating them. This CDR3 has 15 amino acids. In germline, CDR1 is SGHTA, CDR2 FQGNSA. CDR3 in amino acids: CASSPAGTSQFEQFF. The CDR3 nucleotides are TGTGCCAGCAGCCCGGCTGGCACTAGCCAGTTTGAGCAGTTCTTC.

The chain combines TRBV6-4 with TRBJ2-1; 9 bases map to TRBD2. Germline assignment: CDR1 MRHNA and CDR2 SNTAGT. There are 15 residues in the CDR3. Losses at the gene ends were 3 bases for V and 5 bases for J; bases not matched to a gene: 5. In DNA form, the CDR3 reads TGTGCCAGCAGTGAGACTAGCGGAAACAACAATGAGCAGTTCTTC. Translation: CASSETSGNNNEQFF.

V gene TRBV6-6 combines with J gene TRBJ1-1, with D possibly TRBD1 on 6 matching bases. Trimming removed 0 bases at V and 4 bases at J, with 12 bases between. The CDR3 is 15 amino acids. CDR1 is MNHNY and CDR2 is SVGAGI in the germline V gene (reference sequence). The chain's CDR3 is CASSYSWGRGTEAFF. CDR3 bases: TGTGCCAGCAGTTACTCTTGGGGGCGCGGCACTGAAGCTTTCTTT.

This chain joins TRBV7-8 and TRBJ2-5, with TRBD2 matching 10 bases. CDR3 size: 17 residues. Germline values: CDR1 SGHVS, CDR2 FQNEAQ. Trimming cost V 3 bases and J 5 bases; bases outside gene matches: 12. CDR3 loop: CASSFTAAGGPGETQYF. DNA of the CDR3: TGTGCCAGCAGCTTCACTGCAGCGGGAGGGCCGGGGGAGACCCAGTACTTC.

The chain employs TRBV30 and TRBJ2-3, with D perhaps matching TRBD2 (5 bases). V lost 2 bases and J 4 bases, leaving 19 bases between the germline ends. Germline-derived CDR1 and CDR2 are GTSNPN and SVGIG (reference sequence). This CDR3 has 16 residues. CDR3 sequence (DNA): TGTGCCTGGAGTTCAGGCCCGGGAAGGTCCTCAGATACGCAGTATTTT. This sequence encodes CAWSSGPGRSSDTQYF.

The gene calls are TRBV28 and TRBJ1-1, with 8 bases lining up with TRBD1. Trimming removed 5 bases from V and 1 base from J; junction bases left unmatched: 3. The CDR3 length is 14 residues. CDR1 is MDHEN and CDR2 is SYDVKM in the germline V gene. CDR3 region: CASSGQGTNTEAFF. CDR3 coding DNA: TGTGCCAGCAGTGGACAGGGAACGAACACTGAAGCTTTCTTT.

The genes are TRBV9 and TRBJ2-3; 9 positions match TRBD2. The V and J ends lost 2 bases and 4 bases, in that order; junction bases with no gene match: 2. This CDR3 region has 14 residues. Germline CDR1 SGDLS, CDR2 YYNGEE. The CDR3 nucleotides are TGTGCCAGCAGCGTGCGGGAGGGGCCAGATACGCAGTATTTT. Residues: CASSVREGPDTQYF.

The chain has TRBV19 and TRBJ2-7; 9 bases map to TRBD1. Germline V gene sequence: CDR1 LNHDA, CDR2 SQIVND (reference sequence). This CDR3 spans 16 amino acids. The V and J ends lost 6 bases and 0 bases, in that order; junction bases with no gene match: 9. CDR3 bases: TGTGCCAGTAGCGGGGCCCTGACAGGGGGCTCCTACGAGCAGTACTTC. Residues: CASSGALTGGSYEQYF.

The V and J genes are TRBV10-2 and TRBJ2-1; D perhaps matches TRBD2 (6 bases). Trimming left V 6 bases short and J 0 bases short, with 15 bases between. The length of the CDR3 is 16 residues. CDR1 is WSHSY and CDR2 is SAAADI in the germline V gene. The CDR3 region is CASRDLATSSYNEQFF. CDR3 DNA: TGCGCCAGCAGGGACCTCGCGACTAGCTCCTACAATGAGCAGTTCTTC.

The genes are TRBV27 and TRBJ2-7; D might be TRBD1 (5 bases). Germline CDR1 and CDR2: MNHEY and SMNVEV (reference sequence). The V end was cut by 4 bases, the J end by 0 bases, with 13 bases between. The CDR3 contains 15 residues. The CDR3 DNA follows: TGTGCCAGCAGTTATCACAGGCAGAGCTCCTACGAGCAGTACTTC. This translates into CASSYHRQSSYEQYF.

V and J are TRBV5-1 and TRBJ2-5, with 11 bases matching TRBD2. The ends lost 0 bases at V and 1 base at J; junction bases unmatched: 5. Germline V gives CDR1 SGHRS, CDR2 YFSETQ. The CDR3 is 17 residues long. The CDR3 region has the DNA TGCGCCAGCAGCTTGGCTCCACTAGCGGGAGTCCAAGAGACCCAGTACTTC. Its translation is CASSLAPLAGVQETQYF.

The V call is TRBV7-3, the J call TRBJ1-1; D possibly corresponds to TRBD1 (5 bases). The CDR3 covers 14 residues. Germline CDR1 SGHTA, CDR2 FQGTGA. Trimming removed 2 bases from V and 0 bases from J, with 7 bases in between. This chain's CDR3 is CASSLQGMNTEAFF. DNA of the CDR3: TGTGCCAGCAGCTTACAGGGAATGAACACTGAAGCTTTCTTT.

This sequence joins TRBV5-8 and TRBJ1-1; the match to TRBD1 covers 12 bases. The germline V gene encodes CDR1 SGHTS and CDR2 YDEGEE. CDR3 length equals 16 residues. J lost 5 bases, V lost 3 bases, and 8 bases had no gene match. Written as DNA, the CDR3 is TGTGCCAGCAGCTCCGGGACAGGGGGCGTTAGAACTGAAGCTTTCTTT. As protein: CASSSGTGGVRTEAFF.